This T cell receptor beta chain emerged from a study of cytomegalovirus exposure and HLA in healthy donors. Points from the study as a whole: Later genetic work tied a missense DCLRE1C variant to beta-chain V and J trimming.

This clone showed up just a few times. Its antigen is currently unknown. The same CDR3 can be traced to other DNA sequences in this sample. The PCR was carried out with 60 Vbeta primers and 13 Jbeta primers. TCRdb's table, derived via immunoSEQ multiplex PCR, lists solely in-frame clones and lacks some. Here the sample spans roughly 70,000 clones, around 70% being singletons. Trimming removed 6 bases from V and 0 bases from J; junction bases left unmatched: 15. Germline V lookup: CDR1 MNHEY, CDR2 SMNVEV (reference sequence). This CDR3 contains 19 residues. The receptor was isolated from a human donor in good health. J is TRBJ1-5 and V is TRBV27; 9 bases match TRBD1. The sample taken for sequencing was PBMCs. The CDR3 here is CASRLQGAGIGDSNQPQHF. The CDR3 region has the DNA TGTGCCAGCAGACTACAGGGGGCTGGAATAGGGGATAGCAATCAGCCCCAGCATTTT.